The 18 T cell receptor beta chains presented below share a single source sample, sequenced in a study of neurological immune-mediated disorders. TCRdb recomputed calls from the 5' RACE reads with MiXCR, one row per CDR3 protein. The sample lists roughly 70,000 distinct CDR3 sequences; 3.9% were seen once. Sequencing was carried out using PBMCs. These TCRs come from a man aged 25-45 years with multiple sclerosis.

There are many counts of this clonotype. This chain connects TRBV7-9 to TRBJ2-3; perhaps TRBD2 as D (5 bases). Trimming left V 2 bases short and J 3 bases short, with 9 bases between. CDR3 length equals 14 residues. Germline-derived CDR1 and CDR2 are SEHNR and FQNEAQ (reference sequence). For the CDR3, the DNA is TGTGCCAGCAGCTTAATCCGGGAAACAGATACGCAGTATTTT. This encodes CASSLIRETDTQYF.

At least ten counts were recorded for this clonotype. CDR3 residues: CASSLDRGPYEQYF. The CDR3 DNA sequence: TGTGCCAGCAGCTTGGACAGGGGGCCCTACGAGCAGTACTTC. This sequence joins TRBV7-2 and TRBJ2-7; 11 bases line up with TRBD1. The CDR3 has 14 residues. CDR1 is SGHTA and CDR2 is FQGNSA in the germline V gene. Trimming at V came to 3 bases and at J to 2 bases, leaving 0 bases not matched to a gene.

The V and J genes are TRBV20-1 and TRBJ2-3; 8 bases fit TRBD1. This CDR3 is 15 amino acids long. Per the germline V gene, CDR1 is DFQATT and CDR2 is SNEGSKA (reference sequence). V dropped 0 bases and J dropped 0; count of bases not matched to a gene: 2. The CDR3 is CSARDRTGSTDTQYF. The CDR3 bases are TGCAGTGCTAGAGATCGGACAGGGAGCACAGATACGCAGTATTTT.

This clonotype was detected ten times or more. J is TRBJ2-7 and V is TRBV7-3, with 7 nucleotides matching TRBD2. Germline V gene lookup returns CDR1 SGHTA and CDR2 FQGTGA. Trimming cost V 2 bases and J 2 bases; bases outside gene matches: 6. The CDR3 covers 15 residues. The CDR3, as DNA: TGTGCCAGCAGCTTAGGGGGGGGAGCAGCCTACGAGCAGTACTTC. Protein product: CASSLGGGAAYEQYF.

This clonotype occurred many times. CDR3 nucleotide sequence: TGTGCCAGCAGCCCGGGACTAGCATCCCCCTACAATGAGCAGTTCTTC. It specifies CASSPGLASPYNEQFF. The chain combines TRBV7-9 with TRBJ2-1, with TRBD2 identical over 9 bases. This CDR3 is 16 amino acids long. With V trimmed by 5 bases and J by 2 bases, 7 bases remained unmatched. CDR1 and CDR2 from the germline V gene are SEHNR and FQNEAQ (reference sequence).

This clonotype was seen ten or more times. This rearrangement joins TRBV20-1 to TRBJ1-5; D call uncertain. CDR3 size: 14 residues. Germline values: CDR1 DFQATT, CDR2 SNEGSKA (reference sequence). Deletions cut 3 bases from V and 0 bases from J, with 9 bases between. The CDR3: CSARREDSNQPQHF. The DNA for the CDR3 is TGCAGTGCTAGGCGGGAAGATAGCAATCAGCCCCAGCATTTT.

This clonotype was picked up a small number of times. J is TRBJ2-7 and V is TRBV5-1, with a weak D call TRBD2 (5 bases). The germline V and J ends were trimmed by 0 bases and 6 bases, with 10 bases remaining between them. The CDR3 runs to 13 residues. The V gene's germline CDR1 is SGHRS and CDR2 YFSETQ. The CDR3 coding sequence is TGCGCCAGCAGCTTGGGGTCTAGCAGCGAGCAGTACTTC. This codes for CASSLGSSSEQYF. The full variable domain, in which reference TRBV5-1 and TRBJ2-7 provide the parts outside the CDR3, is KAGVTQTPRYLIKTRGQQVTLSCSPISGHRSVSWYQQTPGQGLQFLFEYFSETQRNKGNFPGRFSGRQFSNSRSEMNVSTLELGDSALYLCASSLGSSSEQYFGPGTRLTVT.

This clonotype was counted at least ten times. The rearrangement links TRBV5-1 to TRBJ2-3, with D possibly called TRBD1 or TRBD2 (5 bases each). V was clipped by 1 base and J by 2 bases, with 11 bases between them. Germline V gives CDR1 SGHRS, CDR2 YFSETQ. CDR3 length equals 15 residues. The CDR3 sequence: CASSLYGGATDTQYF. The CDR3 DNA follows: TGCGCCAGCAGCTTGTATGGGGGTGCCACAGATACGCAGTATTTT.

In this sample, this clonotype turned up a few times. Just one base apart from a much larger clone, this may be a read error. The chain recombines TRBV20-1 with TRBJ1-5; possible D gene TRBD1, 6 bases. Germline lookup yields CDR1 DFQATT and CDR2 SNEGSKA (reference sequence). This CDR3 has 13 residues. The CDR3 sequence is CSARSGVNQPQNF. The CDR3 bases are TGCAGTGCTAGGTCAGGGGTTAATCAGCCCCAGAATTTT.

The sample holds many counts of this clonotype. This rearrangement joins TRBV7-3 to TRBJ2-1; D call uncertain. Trimming left V 2 bases short and J 8 bases short, with 16 bases between. CDR1 SGHTA and CDR2 FQGTGA come from the germline V gene. CDR3 length: 15 amino acids. CDR3 nucleotide sequence: TGTGCCAGCAGCTTAGAGTCTCAGGCTTTAGATGAGCAGTTCTTC. Translated: CASSLESQALDEQFF.

The chain has TRBV5-3 and TRBJ1-6, with D possibly being TRBD1 (6 bases). TRBV5-3 is placed among ORFs of uncertain function. Trimming cost V 4 bases and J 5 bases, with 13 bases left between them. The CDR3 runs 15 residues. The CDR3: CARSGGGDHNSPLHF. Here the CDR3 DNA reads TGTGCCAGAAGCGGGGGCGGGGACCATAATTCACCCCTCCACTTT.

This clonotype has at least ten counts. The gene calls are TRBV6-2 or TRBV6-3 and TRBJ2-7; D is ambiguous. The germline V gene encodes CDR1 MNHEY and CDR2 SVGEGT. The germline V and J ends were trimmed by 10 bases and 0 bases, with 16 bases remaining between them. CDR3 length equals 14 residues. DNA for the CDR3: TGTGCCATTAGAGTTGACTGGGGCTCCTACGAGCAGTACTTC. As protein: CAIRVDWGSYEQYF.

This clonotype was counted many times. This chain uses TRBV5-1 with TRBJ2-3; 11 bases agree with TRBD2. The CDR3 is 14 amino acids. Germline CDR1 SGHRS, CDR2 YFSETQ. Germline trimming cut 5 bases from V and 7 bases from J; bases unmatched to any gene: 6. CDR3 residues: CASSWTSGLNTQYF. CDR3 DNA: TGCGCCAGCAGTTGGACTAGCGGGTTGAATACGCAGTATTTT.

There are many counts of this clonotype. The chain has TRBV11-2 and TRBJ2-7; TRBD2 might be the D (5 bases). The length of the CDR3 is 16 residues. Trimming removed 1 base at V and 0 bases at J, with 13 bases between. Germline assignment: CDR1 SGHAT and CDR2 FQNNGV. CDR3 loop: CASSLALALSSYEQYF. DNA of the CDR3: TGTGCCAGCAGCTTAGCCCTAGCCCTGAGCTCCTACGAGCAGTACTTC.

This clonotype was detected ten times or more. The genes are TRBV12-3 or TRBV12-4 and TRBJ2-1; 8 nucleotides match TRBD1. This CDR3 has 12 residues. Unmatched junction bases numbered 4, after V lost 6 bases and J lost 9 bases. The CDR3 bases are TGTGCCAGCAGCCCGGACAGGGCTGAGCAGTTCTTC. Translating it yields CASSPDRAEQFF.

This clonotype was seen ten or more times. The J gene is TRBJ2-6, the V gene TRBV6-5; D not certain. V dropped 6 bases and J dropped 4 bases, with 7 bases sitting between them. The germline V gene encodes CDR1 MNHEY and CDR2 SVGAGI. The CDR3 runs 13 residues. This chain's CDR3 is CASSPPGANVLTF. CDR3 DNA sequence: TGTGCCAGCAGCCCCCCCGGGGCCAACGTCCTGACTTTC.

This clonotype was detected ten times or more. This chain joins TRBV12-3 or TRBV12-4 and TRBJ1-2, with 8 positions matching TRBD1. CDR3 size: 13 residues. J gave up 6 bases and V 6 bases, and 6 bases lay outside the gene matches. Here the CDR3 reads CASSNTGGNGYTF. CDR3 DNA sequence: TGTGCCAGCAGCAACACAGGGGGGAATGGCTACACCTTC.

This clonotype was recorded many times. J is TRBJ2-3 and V is TRBV5-6, with 12 bases that match TRBD1. The CDR3 is made up of 13 amino acids. CDR1 and CDR2 from the germline V gene are SGHDT and YYEEEE. V lost 4 bases, J lost 7 bases, and 1 base stayed unmatched. CDR3 sequence: CASSRDRGHTQYF. CDR3 sequence (DNA): TGTGCCAGCAGCAGGGACAGGGGGCATACGCAGTATTTT. Filled out from reference TRBV5-6 and TRBJ2-3, the complete variable domain reads DAGVTQSPTHLIKTRGQQVTLRCSPKSGHDTVSWYQQALGQGPQFIFQYYEEEERQRGNFPDRFSGHQFPNYSSELNVNALLLGDSALYLCASSRDRGHTQYFGPGTRLTVL.